A single sample gave rise to the 31 T cell receptor beta chains below, sequenced in a study of blood T cell repertoires in COVID-19. Some clones are missing from TCRdb's copy, which holds only in-frame ones; the method was immunoSEQ multiplex PCR. Altogether under 350,000 clones are present, 80% to 90% being singletons, with the ten largest covering more than 9.5%. Sample: peripheral blood. All receptors derive from a woman aged 70-85 years with acute or convalescent COVID-19.

This chain uses TRBV5-1 with TRBJ2-7; TRBD2 might be the D (6 bases). Trimming took 2 bases from V and 3 from J, leaving 12 bases between them. Germline CDR1 reads SGHRS; CDR2 reads YFSETQ. The CDR3 covers 14 residues. The CDR3 region has the DNA TGCGCCAGCAGCTTCGGGGGACTCGGCTACGAGCAGTACTTC. It yields the protein CASSFGGLGYEQYF.

This chain joins TRBV6-5 and TRBJ1-1, with unresolved D. CDR3 length: 15 residues. Trimming pared 2 bases from V and 1 base from J, leaving 11 bases between. The V gene's germline CDR1 is MNHEY and CDR2 SVGAGI. CDR3 sequence reads: CASSYVGGRNTEAFF. CDR3 sequence (DNA): TGTGCCAGCAGTTACGTTGGCGGGAGGAACACTGAAGCTTTCTTT.

J is TRBJ1-1 and V is TRBV5-6, with 10 bases matching TRBD1. Germline values: CDR1 SGHDT, CDR2 YYEEEE. Germline trimming cut 3 bases from V and 6 bases from J; bases unmatched to any gene: 5. The CDR3 covers 14 residues. The CDR3 DNA reads TGTGCCAGCAGCTGGGGACAGGGGCGACCTGAAGCTTTCTTT. Its translation is CASSWGQGRPEAFF.

This clone has only a few counts. The rearrangement uses TRBV2 and TRBJ1-1, with D possibly matching TRBD1 (5 bases). V was trimmed by 8 bases and J by 0 bases, leaving 10 bases between them. Germline CDR1 SNHLY, CDR2 FYNNEI. This CDR3 region has 13 residues. CDR3 sequence: CASAGQVNTEAFF. In DNA form, the CDR3 reads TGTGCCAGCGCGGGGCAGGTGAACACTGAAGCTTTCTTT.

The chain joins TRBV5-4 to TRBJ1-2; 8 nucleotides match TRBD1. This CDR3 is built from 13 residues. Trimming cost V 4 bases and J 7 bases; bases outside gene matches: 6. The germline gives CDR1 SGHNT, CDR2 YYREEE (reference sequence). The CDR3 nucleotides read TGTGCCAGCAGCCTACAGGGGGGGATTGGCTACACCTTC. This codes for CASSLQGGIGYTF. The entire variable domain, with the rest obtained from reference TRBV5-4 and TRBJ1-2, is as follows: ETGVTQSPTHLIKTRGQQVTLRCSSQSGHNTVSWYQQALGQGPQFIFQYYREEENGRGNFPPRFSGLQFPNYSSELNVNALELDDSALYLCASSLQGGIGYTFGSGTRLTVV.

The chain combines TRBV9 with TRBJ1-1; 8 bases are a match to TRBD1. The length of the CDR3 is 16 residues. The germline CDR1 and CDR2 sequences are SGDLS and YYNGEE. The V segment lost 0 bases and the J segment 0 bases; nucleotides outside the gene matches: 4. The CDR3: CASSVGQGAMNTEAFF. The CDR3 nucleotides are TGTGCCAGCAGCGTAGGGCAGGGGGCCATGAACACTGAAGCTTTCTTT.

The chain uses TRBV11-3 and TRBJ1-2; TRBD1 matches 7 bases. Losses at the gene ends were 0 bases for V and 6 bases for J; bases not matched to a gene: 7. This CDR3 comprises 15 residues. The germline V gene encodes CDR1 SGHNT and CDR2 YENEEA. CDR3 in amino acids: CASSLDHTGENGYTF. The CDR3 DNA reads as TGTGCCAGCAGCTTAGATCACACAGGGGAAAATGGCTACACCTTC.

The rearrangement uses TRBV3-1 (or the pseudogene TRBV3-2) and TRBJ2-5, with D hard to call. CDR1 is LGHDT and CDR2 is YNNKEL in the germline V gene (reference sequence). The length of the CDR3 is 11 residues. V was trimmed by 5 bases and J by 7 bases, leaving 8 bases between them. This CDR3 reads CASSFVGTQYF. The CDR3 nucleotides are TGTGCCAGCAGCTTCGTCGGGACCCAGTACTTC.

The rearrangement joins TRBV6-5 to TRBJ1-1; 7 bases align to TRBD1. This CDR3 is 13 amino acids long. Germline CDR1 MNHEY, CDR2 SVGAGI. V gave up 6 bases and J gave up 5 bases; unmatched junction bases: 6. The CDR3 DNA is TGTGCCAGCAGGCCCCTACAGGGGACTGAAGCTTTCTTT. It specifies CASRPLQGTEAFF.

The rearrangement uses TRBV5-1 and TRBJ1-1, with 7 bases aligning to TRBD1. CDR3 length equals 16 residues. J lost 1 base, V lost 4 bases, and 10 bases had no gene match. Germline V gene sequence: CDR1 SGHRS, CDR2 YFSETQ. The CDR3 coding sequence is TGCGCCAGCAGCGTGTTACAGGGGCGCAGGAACACTGAAGCTTTCTTT. Translated, it gives CASSVLQGRRNTEAFF.

This clone was counted between two and nine times. The CDR3: CAGPGTGVNEQFF. The CDR3 nucleotides are TGTGCCGGACCCGGGACAGGGGTAAATGAGCAGTTCTTC. The V gene is TRBV27, the J gene TRBJ2-1, with 10 nucleotides matching TRBD1. The CDR3 totals 13 residues. CDR1 and CDR2 (germline): MNHEY, SMNVEV (reference sequence). With V trimmed by 11 bases and J by 7 bases, 8 bases remained unmatched.

The chain is built from TRBV30 and TRBJ1-3; D is uncertain. The CDR3 loop spans 15 amino acids. V was trimmed by 3 bases and J by 1 base, leaving 13 bases between them. From germline, CDR1 is GTSNPN and CDR2 SVGIG (reference sequence). The CDR3 DNA is TGTGCCTGGAGAGCGAAAGGAGTTTCTGGAAACACCATATATTTT. Translating gives CAWRAKGVSGNTIYF. Full variable domain (outside the CDR3, taken from reference TRBV30 and TRBJ1-3): SQTIHQWPATLVQPVGSPLSLECTVEGTSNPNLYWYRQAAGRGLQLLFYSVGIGQISSEVPQNLSASRPQDRQFILSSKKLLLSDSGFYLCAWRAKGVSGNTIYFGEGSWLTVV.

This chain joins TRBV10-3 and TRBJ1-2; weak D call: TRBD1 (5 bases). This CDR3 comprises 14 residues. Germline CDR1 and CDR2: ENHRY and SYGVKD. V lost 3 bases, J lost 2 bases, and 10 bases lay in between. The CDR3 protein is CAISERGGNYGYTF. The CDR3 region has the DNA TGTGCCATCAGTGAAAGGGGCGGCAACTATGGCTACACCTTC.

The chain has TRBV5-8 and TRBJ1-4; no firm D call. Germline CDR1 reads SGHTS; CDR2 reads YDEGEE. V was clipped by 0 bases and J by 5 bases, with 20 bases between them. The CDR3 consists of 18 residues. CDR3 sequence: CASSLGKGRRVANEKLFF. The CDR3 nucleotides are TGTGCCAGCAGCTTGGGGAAGGGCCGGCGGGTCGCCAATGAAAAACTGTTTTTT.

V is TRBV30 and J is TRBJ1-1; D not resolved. The CDR3 has 11 residues. Germline V gives CDR1 GTSNPN, CDR2 SVGIG (reference sequence). Trimming cost V 8 bases and J 4 bases, with 11 bases left between them. The CDR3 sequence: CAGAEATEAFF. CDR3 bases: TGTGCCGGCGCCGAGGCCACTGAAGCTTTCTTT. The full variable domain, its missing parts supplied by reference TRBV30 and TRBJ1-1, is SQTIHQWPATLVQPVGSPLSLECTVEGTSNPNLYWYRQAAGRGLQLLFYSVGIGQISSEVPQNLSASRPQDRQFILSSKKLLLSDSGFYLCAGAEATEAFFGQGTRLTVV.

The chain carries TRBV6-1 and TRBJ2-1; 7 positions agree with TRBD1. There are 14 residues in the CDR3. Trimming cost V 3 bases and J 4 bases; bases outside gene matches: 3. CDR1 is MNHNS, CDR2 SASEGT, per germline. Here the CDR3 DNA reads TGTGCCAGCAGTGATACGGGACAGTACAATGAGCAGTTCTTC. Protein sequence: CASSDTGQYNEQFF.

J is TRBJ2-1 and V is TRBV7-9, with 7 bases lining up with TRBD2. CDR1 and CDR2 (germline): SEHNR, FQNEAQ (reference sequence). There are 11 residues in the CDR3. V shed 5 bases and J 13 bases; nucleotides not matched to a gene: 5. The CDR3: CASSPRGDQFF. CDR3 bases: TGTGCCAGCAGCCCTCGGGGGGACCAGTTCTTC.

In this sample, this clone turned up once. The chain joins TRBV2 to TRBJ1-2, with 9 bases that match TRBD1. The CDR3 length is 14 residues. CDR1 is SNHLY, CDR2 FYNNEI, per germline. V trimming: 6 bases; J trimming: 4 bases; junction bases outside the gene matches: 6. The CDR3 here is CASSRQGGLYGYTF. In DNA, the CDR3 is TGTGCCAGCAGCCGACAGGGGGGACTCTATGGCTACACCTTC.

This chain joins TRBV6-2 or TRBV6-3 and TRBJ1-1; no definite D call. Looked up from germline, CDR1 is MNHEY and CDR2 is SVGEGT. The CDR3 covers 13 residues. The V end was cut by 4 bases, the J end by 3 bases, with 9 bases between. The CDR3: CASSSLEYTEAFF. As DNA, the CDR3 is TGTGCCAGCAGTTCGCTAGAATACACTGAAGCTTTCTTT.

The V and J genes are TRBV30 and TRBJ2-7; 10 bases line up with TRBD1. The CDR3 length is 16 residues. V was clipped by 1 base and J by 0 bases; unmatched bases: 6. Germline values: CDR1 GTSNPN, CDR2 SVGIG (reference sequence). The CDR3 loop is CAWSAPGQGSSYEQYF. In DNA form, the CDR3 reads TGTGCCTGGAGTGCCCCGGGACAGGGGAGCTCCTACGAGCAGTACTTC.

This clone appeared a single time. Compared with germline, one end of the junction differs, possibly owing to a read error. V and J are TRBV30 and TRBJ1-2; D is unclear. There are 12 residues in the CDR3. Per germline, CDR1 GTSNPN and CDR2 SVGIG (reference sequence). In DNA, the CDR3 is TGTGCCCGGAGTCCAACGGGCTATGGCTACACCTTC. Protein sequence: CARSPTGYGYTF.

The chain uses TRBV6-5 and TRBJ1-2; D call uncertain. This CDR3 is built from 11 residues. V was pared by 4 bases and J by 6 bases, with 6 bases between. The germline CDR1 and CDR2 sequences are MNHEY and SVGAGI. The CDR3, as DNA: TGTGCCAGCAGTTCCCTAGATGGCTACACCTTC. Translation: CASSSLDGYTF.

The chain combines TRBV11-3 with TRBJ2-3; 8 nucleotides align to TRBD2. The CDR3 runs to 16 residues. Germline CDR1 reads SGHNT; CDR2 reads YENEEA. The V and J ends lost 3 bases and 4 bases, in that order; junction bases with no gene match: 9. CDR3 bases: TGTGCCAGCAGCTTGGGGCGGGGGGTCGGAGCAGATACGCAGTATTTT. It translates to CASSLGRGVGADTQYF.

This chain links TRBV7-6 with TRBJ2-3; perhaps TRBD2 as D (6 bases). The germline CDR1 and CDR2 sequences are SGHVS and FNYEAQ. The CDR3 loop spans 15 amino acids. The V and J ends lost 5 bases and 2 bases respectively, with 14 bases between them. The CDR3 loop is CASSPIADLTDTQYF. The CDR3 DNA is TGTGCCAGCAGCCCAATAGCGGACCTCACAGATACGCAGTATTTT.

The V call is TRBV11-2, the J call TRBJ1-6; D is perhaps TRBD1 (6 bases). This CDR3 has 15 amino acids. The V gene lost 6 bases and the J gene lost 8 bases, with 17 bases spanning the gap. Germline lookup yields CDR1 SGHAT and CDR2 FQNNGV. The CDR3 spells CASRPPGTIDSPLHF. The CDR3 DNA reads TGTGCCAGCAGGCCACCCGGGACAATAGATTCACCCCTCCACTTT.

This clone was picked up one time. The genes are TRBV10-3 and TRBJ2-3; 11 bases agree with TRBD1. In germline, CDR1 is ENHRY, CDR2 SYGVKD. The CDR3 has 15 amino acids. J was trimmed by 5 bases and V by 4 bases; bases with no gene match: 5. The CDR3 reads CAISGRGTGGDTQYF. The CDR3 DNA follows: TGTGCCATCAGTGGACGCGGGACAGGGGGAGATACGCAGTATTTT.

In its sample, this clone was seen a few times. The CDR3 DNA is TGTGCCATCACCCCCGAGCCCAACACTGAAGCTTTCTTT. It is translated as CAITPEPNTEAFF. This chain links TRBV10-3 with TRBJ1-1, with D hard to call. CDR3 length: 13 residues. The ends were cut back, 7 bases at V and 2 bases at J, with 11 bases in the middle. Germline loops: CDR1 ENHRY, CDR2 SYGVKD.

The chain is built from TRBV5-4 and TRBJ2-3; 12 nucleotides align to TRBD2. CDR3 length: 17 residues. Unmatched junction bases numbered 8, after V lost 4 bases and J lost 2 bases. Germline V gene data show CDR1 as SGHNT and CDR2 as YYREEE (reference sequence). The CDR3 DNA is TGTGCCAGCAGCGGGGGACTAGCGGGCCGAATCACAGATACGCAGTATTTT. Translating it yields CASSGGLAGRITDTQYF.

This clone was counted once. The chain carries TRBV10-2 and TRBJ2-7, with 13 nucleotides matching TRBD2. The CDR3 length is 15 residues. Germline assignment: CDR1 WSHSY and CDR2 SAAADI. The V gene end was trimmed by 6 bases and the J gene end by 4 bases; junction bases not matched to a gene: 6. Written as DNA, the CDR3 is TGCGCCAGCAGGATTACTAGCGGGGGGGATTACGAGCAGTACTTC. This gives the protein CASRITSGGDYEQYF.

The chain combines TRBV7-9 with TRBJ2-2; D may be TRBD2 (6 bases). The germline CDR1 and CDR2 sequences are SEHNR and FQNEAQ (reference sequence). The ends were cut back, 3 bases at V and 4 bases at J, with 9 bases in the middle. The CDR3 is made up of 14 amino acids. This chain's CDR3 is CASSFWGLTGELFF. CDR3 bases: TGTGCCAGCAGCTTCTGGGGACTCACCGGGGAGCTGTTTTTT. The whole variable domain, remainder taken from reference TRBV7-9 and TRBJ2-2, is DTGVSQNPRHKITKRGQNVTFRCDPISEHNRLYWYRQTLGQGPEFLTYFQNEAQLEKSRLLSDRFSAERPKGSFSTLEIQRTEQGDSAMYLCASSFWGLTGELFFGEGSRLTVL.

The gene calls are TRBV7-9 and TRBJ2-7, with a tentative D call TRBD1 (5 bases). This CDR3 spans 13 amino acids. Germline-derived CDR1 and CDR2 are SEHNR and FQNEAQ (reference sequence). V lost 6 bases to trimming and J lost 6 bases, with 15 bases between them. This CDR3 reads CASRSQGGGEQYF. The CDR3, as DNA: TGTGCCAGCAGGTCCCAGGGTGGTGGCGAGCAGTACTTC. Supplemented by reference TRBV7-9 and TRBJ2-7, the full variable domain reads DTGVSQNPRHKITKRGQNVTFRCDPISEHNRLYWYRQTLGQGPEFLTYFQNEAQLEKSRLLSDRFSAERPKGSFSTLEIQRTEQGDSAMYLCASRSQGGGEQYFGPGTRLTVT.